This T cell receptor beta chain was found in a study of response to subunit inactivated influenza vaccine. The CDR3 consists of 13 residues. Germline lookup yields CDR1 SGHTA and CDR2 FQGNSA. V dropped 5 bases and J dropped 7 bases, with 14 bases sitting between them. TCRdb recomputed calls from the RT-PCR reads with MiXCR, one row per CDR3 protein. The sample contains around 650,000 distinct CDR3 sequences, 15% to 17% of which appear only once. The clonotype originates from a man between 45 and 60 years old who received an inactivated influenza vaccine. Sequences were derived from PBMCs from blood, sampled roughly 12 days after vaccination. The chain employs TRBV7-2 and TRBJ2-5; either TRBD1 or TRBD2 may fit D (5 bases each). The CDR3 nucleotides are TGTGCCAGCAGCGAGGGACCCGGCAGGACCCAGTACTTC. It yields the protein CASSEGPGRTQYF.